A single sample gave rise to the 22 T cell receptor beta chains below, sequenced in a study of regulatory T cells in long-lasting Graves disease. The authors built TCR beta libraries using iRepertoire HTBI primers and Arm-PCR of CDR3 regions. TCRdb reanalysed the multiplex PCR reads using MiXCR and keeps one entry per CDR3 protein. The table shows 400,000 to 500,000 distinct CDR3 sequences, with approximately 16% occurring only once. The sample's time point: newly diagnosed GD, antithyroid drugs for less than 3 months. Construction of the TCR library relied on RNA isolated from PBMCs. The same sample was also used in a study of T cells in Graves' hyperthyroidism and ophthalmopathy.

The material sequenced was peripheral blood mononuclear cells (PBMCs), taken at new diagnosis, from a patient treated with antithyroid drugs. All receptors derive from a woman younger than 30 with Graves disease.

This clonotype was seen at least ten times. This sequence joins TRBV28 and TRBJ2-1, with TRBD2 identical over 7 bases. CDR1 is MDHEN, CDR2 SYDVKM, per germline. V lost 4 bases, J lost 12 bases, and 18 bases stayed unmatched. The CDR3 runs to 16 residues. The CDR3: CASSSPGGTGHGLQFF. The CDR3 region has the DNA TGTGCCAGCAGTTCCCCCGGGGGGACCGGGCATGGCTTGCAGTTCTTC. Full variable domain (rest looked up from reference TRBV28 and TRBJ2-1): DVKVTQSSRYLVKRTGEKVFLECVQDMDHENMFWYRQDPGLGLRLIYFSYDVKMKEKGDIPEGYSVSREKKERFSLILESASTNQTSMYLCASSSPGGTGHGLQFFGPGTRLTVL.

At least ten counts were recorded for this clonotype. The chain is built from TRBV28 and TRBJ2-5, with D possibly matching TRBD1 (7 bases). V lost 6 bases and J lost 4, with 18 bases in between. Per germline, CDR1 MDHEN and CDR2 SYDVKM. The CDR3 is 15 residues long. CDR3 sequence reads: CASRTAGQGGETQYF. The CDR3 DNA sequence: TGTGCCAGCAGGACAGCCGGTCAGGGGGGAGAGACCCAGTACTTC. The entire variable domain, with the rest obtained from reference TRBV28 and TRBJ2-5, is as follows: DVKVTQSSRYLVKRTGEKVFLECVQDMDHENMFWYRQDPGLGLRLIYFSYDVKMKEKGDIPEGYSVSREKKERFSLILESASTNQTSMYLCASRTAGQGGETQYFGPGTRLLVL.

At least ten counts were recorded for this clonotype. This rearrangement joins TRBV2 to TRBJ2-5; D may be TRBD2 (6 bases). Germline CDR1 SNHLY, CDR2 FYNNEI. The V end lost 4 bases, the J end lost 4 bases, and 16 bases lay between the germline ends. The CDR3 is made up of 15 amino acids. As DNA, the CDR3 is TGTGCCAGCAGTGCCGACCTCGGGAGTCTAGAGACCCAGTACTTC. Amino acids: CASSADLGSLETQYF.

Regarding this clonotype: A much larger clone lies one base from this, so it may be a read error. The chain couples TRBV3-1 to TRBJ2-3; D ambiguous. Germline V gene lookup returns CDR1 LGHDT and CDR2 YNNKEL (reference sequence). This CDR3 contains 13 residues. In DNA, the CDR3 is TGTACCAGCAGCCAACTTGGAGCAGATACGCAGTATTTT. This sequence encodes CTSSQLGADTQYF.

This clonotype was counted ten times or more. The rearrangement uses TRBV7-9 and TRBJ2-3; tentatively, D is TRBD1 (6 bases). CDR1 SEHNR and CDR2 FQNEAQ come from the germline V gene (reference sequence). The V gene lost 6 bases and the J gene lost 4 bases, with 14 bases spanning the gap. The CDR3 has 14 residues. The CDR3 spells CASSLGGGADTQYF. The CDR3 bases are TGTGCCAGCAGTCTAGGGGGTGGGGCAGATACGCAGTATTTT. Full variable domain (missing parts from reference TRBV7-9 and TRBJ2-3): DTGVSQNPRHKITKRGQNVTFRCDPISEHNRLYWYRQTLGQGPEFLTYFQNEAQLEKSRLLSDRFSAERPKGSFSTLEIQRTEQGDSAMYLCASSLGGGADTQYFGPGTRLTVL.

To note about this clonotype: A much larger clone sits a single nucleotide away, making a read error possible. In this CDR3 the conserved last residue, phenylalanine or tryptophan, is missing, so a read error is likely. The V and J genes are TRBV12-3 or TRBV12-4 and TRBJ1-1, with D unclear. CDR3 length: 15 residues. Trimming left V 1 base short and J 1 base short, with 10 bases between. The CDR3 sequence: CASSLVGHQNTEAFS. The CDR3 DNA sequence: TGTGCCAGCAGTTTAGTGGGCCATCAGAACACTGAAGCTTTCTCT.

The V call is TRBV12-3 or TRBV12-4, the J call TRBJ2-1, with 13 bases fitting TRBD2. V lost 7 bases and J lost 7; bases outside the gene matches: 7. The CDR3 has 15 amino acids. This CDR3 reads CASTRTSGSRNEQFF. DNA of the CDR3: TGTGCCAGCACCCGGACTAGCGGGAGCCGAAATGAGCAGTTCTTC.

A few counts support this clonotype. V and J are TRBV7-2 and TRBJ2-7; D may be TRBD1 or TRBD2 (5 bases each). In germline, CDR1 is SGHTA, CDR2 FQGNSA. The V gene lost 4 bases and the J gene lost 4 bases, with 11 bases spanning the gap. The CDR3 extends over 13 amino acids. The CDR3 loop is CASSWDPGYEQYF. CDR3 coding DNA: TGTGCCAGCAGCTGGGACCCGGGGTACGAGCAGTACTTC.

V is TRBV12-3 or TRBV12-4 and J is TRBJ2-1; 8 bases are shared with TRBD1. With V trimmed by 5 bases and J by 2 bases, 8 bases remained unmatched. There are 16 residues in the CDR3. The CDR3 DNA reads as TGTGCCAGCAGTACCCGACAGGGGTTCACCTACAATGAGCAGTTCTTC. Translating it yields CASSTRQGFTYNEQFF.

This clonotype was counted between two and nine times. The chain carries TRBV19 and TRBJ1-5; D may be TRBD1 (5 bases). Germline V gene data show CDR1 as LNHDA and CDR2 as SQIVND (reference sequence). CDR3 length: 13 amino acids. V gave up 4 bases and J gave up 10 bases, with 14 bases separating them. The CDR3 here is CASSKRSQGPQHF. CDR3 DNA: TGTGCCAGTAGTAAAAGATCGCAGGGTCCCCAGCATTTT.

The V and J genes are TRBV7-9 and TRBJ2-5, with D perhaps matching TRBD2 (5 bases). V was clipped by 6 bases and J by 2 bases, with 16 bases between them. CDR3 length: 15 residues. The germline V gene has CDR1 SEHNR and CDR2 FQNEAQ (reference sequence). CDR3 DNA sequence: TGTGCCAGCAGGGCGAATCCGGGGTCACAAGAGACCCAGTACTTC. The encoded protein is CASRANPGSQETQYF.

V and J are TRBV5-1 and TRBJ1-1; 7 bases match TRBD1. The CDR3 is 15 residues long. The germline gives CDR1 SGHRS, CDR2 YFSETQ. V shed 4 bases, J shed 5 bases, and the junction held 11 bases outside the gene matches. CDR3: CASSPGYRGETEAFF. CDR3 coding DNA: TGCGCCAGCAGCCCAGGTTACAGGGGTGAAACTGAAGCTTTCTTT.

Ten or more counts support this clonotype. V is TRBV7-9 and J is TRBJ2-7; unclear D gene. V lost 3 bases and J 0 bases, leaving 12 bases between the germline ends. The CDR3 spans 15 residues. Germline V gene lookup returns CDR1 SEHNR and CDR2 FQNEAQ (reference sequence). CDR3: CASSFALRGSYEQYF. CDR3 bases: TGTGCCAGCAGCTTCGCTTTACGCGGCTCCTACGAGCAGTACTTC.

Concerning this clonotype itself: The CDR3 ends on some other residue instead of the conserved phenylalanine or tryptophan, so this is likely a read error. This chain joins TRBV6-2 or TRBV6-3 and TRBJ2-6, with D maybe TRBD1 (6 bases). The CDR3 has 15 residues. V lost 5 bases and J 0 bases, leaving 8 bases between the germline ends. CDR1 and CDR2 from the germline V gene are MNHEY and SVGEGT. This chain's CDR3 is CASSMDSSGANVLTS. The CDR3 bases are TGTGCCAGCAGTATGGACAGCTCTGGGGCCAACGTCCTGACTTCC.

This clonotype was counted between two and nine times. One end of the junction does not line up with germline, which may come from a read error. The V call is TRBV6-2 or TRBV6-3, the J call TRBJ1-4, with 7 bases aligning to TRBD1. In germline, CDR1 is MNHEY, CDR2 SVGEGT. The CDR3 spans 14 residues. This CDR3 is CASSRQGSKEKLFF. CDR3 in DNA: TGTGCCAGCAGTAGACAGGGATCTAAGGAAAAACTGTTTTTT.

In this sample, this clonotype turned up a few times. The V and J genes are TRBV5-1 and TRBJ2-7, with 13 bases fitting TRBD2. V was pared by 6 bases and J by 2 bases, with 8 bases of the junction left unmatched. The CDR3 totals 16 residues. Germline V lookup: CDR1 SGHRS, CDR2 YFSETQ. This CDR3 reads CASNWGLAGRTYEQYF. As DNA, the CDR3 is TGCGCCAGCAACTGGGGACTAGCGGGAAGAACCTACGAGCAGTACTTC.

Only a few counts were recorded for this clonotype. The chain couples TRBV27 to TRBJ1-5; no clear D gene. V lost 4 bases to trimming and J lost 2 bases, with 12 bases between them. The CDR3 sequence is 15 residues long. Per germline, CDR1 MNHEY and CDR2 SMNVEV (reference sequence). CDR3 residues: CASSWERSGNQPQHF. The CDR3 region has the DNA TGTGCCAGCAGTTGGGAAAGGTCGGGCAATCAGCCCCAGCATTTT.

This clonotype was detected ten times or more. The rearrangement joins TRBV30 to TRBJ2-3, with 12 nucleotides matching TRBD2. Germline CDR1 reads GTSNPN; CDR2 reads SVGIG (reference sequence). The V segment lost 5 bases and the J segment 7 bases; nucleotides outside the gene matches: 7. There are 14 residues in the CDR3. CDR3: CAWEPGLAGHTQYF. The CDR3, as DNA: TGTGCCTGGGAACCGGGACTAGCGGGCCATACGCAGTATTTT.

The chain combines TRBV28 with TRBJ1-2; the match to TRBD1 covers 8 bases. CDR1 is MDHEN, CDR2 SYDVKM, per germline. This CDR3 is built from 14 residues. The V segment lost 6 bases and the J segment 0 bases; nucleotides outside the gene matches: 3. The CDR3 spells CASRTQGANYGYTF. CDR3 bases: TGTGCCAGCAGAACACAGGGGGCTAACTATGGCTACACCTTC.

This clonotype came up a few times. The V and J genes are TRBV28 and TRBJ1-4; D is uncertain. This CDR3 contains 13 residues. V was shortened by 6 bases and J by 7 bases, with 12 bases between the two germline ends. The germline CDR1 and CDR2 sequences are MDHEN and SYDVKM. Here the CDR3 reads CASRPPSTEKLFF. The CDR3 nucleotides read TGTGCCAGCAGGCCGCCTTCTACTGAAAAACTGTTTTTT.

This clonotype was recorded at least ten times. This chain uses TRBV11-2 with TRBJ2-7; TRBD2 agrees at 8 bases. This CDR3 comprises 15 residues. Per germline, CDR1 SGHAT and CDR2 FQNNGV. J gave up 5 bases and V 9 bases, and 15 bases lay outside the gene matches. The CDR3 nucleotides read TGTGCCAGTAGAAATCAGCGGGGGCTGTGGGACGAGCAGTACTTC. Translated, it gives CASRNQRGLWDEQYF.

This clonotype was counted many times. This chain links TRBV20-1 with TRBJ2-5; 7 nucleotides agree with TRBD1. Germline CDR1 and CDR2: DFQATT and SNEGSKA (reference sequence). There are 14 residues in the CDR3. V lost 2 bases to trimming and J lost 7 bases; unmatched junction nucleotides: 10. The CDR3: CSARRRGRMGTQYF. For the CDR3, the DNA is TGCAGTGCTAGAAGAAGGGGGCGAATGGGGACCCAGTACTTC.